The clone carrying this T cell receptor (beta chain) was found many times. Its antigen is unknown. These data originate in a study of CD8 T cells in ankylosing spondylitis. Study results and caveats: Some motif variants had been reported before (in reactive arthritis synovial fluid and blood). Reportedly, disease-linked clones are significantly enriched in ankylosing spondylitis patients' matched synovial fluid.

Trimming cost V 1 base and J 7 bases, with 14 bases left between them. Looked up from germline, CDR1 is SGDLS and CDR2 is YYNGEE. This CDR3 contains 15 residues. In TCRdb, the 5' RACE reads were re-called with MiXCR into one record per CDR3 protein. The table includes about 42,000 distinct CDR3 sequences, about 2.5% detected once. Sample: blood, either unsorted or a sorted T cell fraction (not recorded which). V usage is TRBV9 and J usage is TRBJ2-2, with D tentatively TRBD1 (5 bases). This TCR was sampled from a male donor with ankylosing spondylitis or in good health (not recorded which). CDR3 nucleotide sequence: TGTGCCAGCAGCGTAACAGGAGTGCGCAACGGGGAGCTGTTTTTT. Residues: CASSVTGVRNGELFF.